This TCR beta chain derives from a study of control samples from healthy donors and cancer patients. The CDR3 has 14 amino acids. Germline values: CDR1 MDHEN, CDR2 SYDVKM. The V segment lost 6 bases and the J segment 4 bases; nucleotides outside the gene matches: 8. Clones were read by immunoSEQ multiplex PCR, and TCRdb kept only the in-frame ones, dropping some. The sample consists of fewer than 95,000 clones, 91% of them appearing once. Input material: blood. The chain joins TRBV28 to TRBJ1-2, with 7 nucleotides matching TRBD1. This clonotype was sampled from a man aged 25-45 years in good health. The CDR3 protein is CASSPDRVSYGYTF. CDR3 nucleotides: TGTGCCAGCAGCCCAGACAGGGTGAGCTATGGCTACACCTTC.